This entry describes one T cell receptor beta chain. Its antigen is as yet unknown. TCRdb's copy holds only in-frame clones and misses some; the assay was immunoSEQ multiplex PCR. The sample yields 1.4 million to 1.5 million clones, roughly 97% seen once. The data were taken from a study of shared clonotypes between healthy human individuals. General study results and limits: Generation probabilities were higher for clonotypes shared across all four sorted-subset donors than for unshared ones.

The germline V gene has CDR1 KGHSH and CDR2 LQKENI. V dropped 1 base and J dropped 7 bases, with 5 bases sitting between them. The CDR3 length is 12 residues. This sequence joins TRBV18 and TRBJ2-1, with D uncertain. The source material was naive CD4+ T cells sorted from blood. Regarding subset: CD45RA+ positively selected. This clonotype originated in a man aged 25-45 years in good health. CDR3 in DNA: TGTGCCAGCTCACCACAACAGAATGAGCAGTTCTTC. Translated, it gives CASSPQQNEQFF.